These T cell receptor beta chains were read from a single sample in a study of identifying expanded T cells in peripheral blood. Produced via immunoSEQ multiplex PCR; TCRdb's table is partial and in-frame only. Found here are about 86,000 clones, approximately 81% of them singletons; the top ten hold around 4.3%. The sequenced material came from blood. The receptors shown here come from a person between 18 and 70 years old in good health. CDR3s include the opening cysteine and the closing phenylalanine or tryptophan. A D gene is named only where the DNA matches it firmly. Where a row states a size, it is once, few, many or the class of an expanded clone; other rows omit it.

d_gene,v_gene,j_gene,abundance,CDR3aa,CDR3nt
NA,TRBV19,TRBJ1-6,NA,CASKITGTSDSPLHF,TGTGCCAGTAAAATTACCGGGACCAGTGATTCACCCCTCCACTTT
TRBD2,TRBV5-4,TRBJ2-7,many,CASSSAGGRSYEQYF,TGTGCCAGCAGTTCCGCGGGGGGCCGTTCCTACGAGCAGTACTTC
NA,TRBV2,TRBJ2-7,NA,CASSPVTYEQYF,TGTGCCAGCAGTCCCGTTACCTACGAGCAGTACTTC
NA,TRBV10-1,TRBJ2-1,NA,CASSDGGSSYNEQFF,TGCGCCAGCAGCGACGGGGGTAGCTCCTACAATGAGCAGTTCTTC
NA,TRBV7-9,TRBJ1-2,NA,CASSFSGSDYGYTF,TGTGCCAGCAGCTTTTCAGGGTCTGACTATGGCTACACCTTC
NA,TRBV7-2,TRBJ1-2,once,CASSFSQKIHNYGYTF,TGTGCCAGCAGCTTTTCCCAGAAGATACATAACTATGGCTACACCTTC
NA,TRBV4-1,TRBJ2-7,NA,CASSQDLVGAYEQYF,TGCGCCAGCAGCCAAGATCTGGTCGGCGCCTACGAGCAGTACTTC
TRBD1,TRBV30,TRBJ1-5,NA,CAWSSDQQGGSNQPQHF,TGTGCCTGGAGTTCCGATCAACAGGGGGGGAGCAATCAGCCCCAGCATTTT
NA,TRBV29-1,TRBJ1-5,few,CSVTSTQGQPQHF,TGCAGCGTGACATCAACACAAGGTCAGCCCCAGCATTTT
NA,TRBV7-9,TRBJ2-5,NA,CASSLARDQETQYF,TGTGCCAGCAGCTTAGCGCGGGACCAAGAGACCCAGTACTTC
TRBD1,TRBV7-2,TRBJ1-1,NA,CASSRQGNTEAFF,TGTGCCAGCAGCCGACAGGGGAACACTGAAGCTTTCTTT
NA,TRBV5-4,TRBJ2-7,NA,CASSLEQFPYEQYF,TGTGCCAGCAGCTTGGAACAGTTCCCCTACGAGCAGTACTTC
NA,TRBV18,TRBJ1-5,NA,CASSDMNNQPQHF,TGTGCCAGCTCAGATATGAATAACCAGCCCCAGCATTTT
TRBD1,TRBV5-6,TRBJ2-7,NA,CASSRDRVYEQYF,TGTGCCAGCAGTAGGGACAGGGTCTACGAGCAGTACTTC
TRBD1,TRBV6-5,TRBJ1-5,NA,CASSAIRGGDQPQHF,TGTGCCAGCAGTGCAATTCGAGGGGGCGATCAGCCCCAGCATTTT
TRBD1,TRBV11-2,TRBJ1-3,NA,CASSLGQGAAGNTIYF,TGTGCCAGCAGCTTAGGACAGGGGGCGGCGGGAAACACCATATATTTT
TRBD1,TRBV7-9,TRBJ1-1,NA,CASSSIQGDTEAFF,TGTGCCAGCAGCTCCATACAGGGGGACACTGAAGCTTTCTTT
TRBD1,TRBV9,TRBJ1-5,NA,CASSVGWTGNQPQHF,TGTGCCAGCAGCGTAGGGTGGACAGGGAATCAGCCCCAGCATTTT
NA,TRBV2,TRBJ2-7,few,CASSEWYSSYEQYF,TGTGCCAGCAGTGAATGGTACAGCTCCTACGAGCAGTACTTC
NA,TRBV19,TRBJ2-5,once,CASSISAGQLRETQYF,TGTGCCAGTAGTATTTCAGCGGGACAGTTGAGGGAGACCCAGTACTTC
TRBD1,TRBV4-3,TRBJ1-1,few,CASSQDQGGNTEAFF,TGCGCCAGCAGCCAAGATCAGGGGGGAAACACTGAAGCTTTCTTT
NA,TRBV6-6,TRBJ1-1,NA,CASSLPHGGNTEAFF,TGTGCCAGCAGTTTGCCCCACGGGGGGAACACTGAAGCTTTCTTT
NA,TRBV4-3,TRBJ1-2,NA,CASSQDFGDYGYTF,TGCGCCAGCAGCCAAGACTTCGGAGACTATGGCTACACCTTC
NA,TRBV7-9,TRBJ1-2,NA,CASSLVGLNYGYTF,TGTGCCAGCAGCTTAGTGGGACTGAACTATGGCTACACCTTC
NA,TRBV30,TRBJ1-1,NA,CAWSDRVITEAFF,TGTGCCTGGAGTGACAGGGTGATCACTGAAGCTTTCTTT
NA,TRBV19,TRBJ2-5,NA,CASSTVDSSQETQYF,TGTGCCAGTAGTACCGTAGACAGCTCCCAAGAGACCCAGTACTTC
TRBD1,TRBV27,TRBJ1-4,NA,CASSLRDREGKLFF,TGTGCCAGCAGTTTAAGGGACAGGGAGGGAAAACTGTTTTTT
NA,TRBV25-1,TRBJ1-2,NA,CASSGAGNLNYGYTF,TGTGCCAGCAGTGGGGCCGGGAACCTAAACTATGGCTACACCTTC
NA,TRBV4-3,TRBJ2-2,NA,CASSHPNQAWGAKTGELFF,TGCGCCAGCAGCCACCCCAACCAGGCCTGGGGAGCCAAAACCGGGGAGCTGTTTTTT
NA,TRBV6-5,TRBJ1-1,NA,CASSLTPLNTEAFF,TGTGCCAGCAGTTTGACTCCATTGAACACTGAAGCTTTCTTT
TRBD1,TRBV6-5,TRBJ1-1,NA,CASSYTTGARTEAFF,TGTGCCAGCAGTTACACAACAGGGGCGCGGACTGAAGCTTTCTTT
TRBD1,TRBV10-2,TRBJ2-7,NA,CASTGQGRDEQYF,TGCGCCAGCACCGGACAGGGGCGGGACGAGCAGTACTTC
NA,TRBV18,TRBJ1-1,NA,CASSPLEGTVNTEAFF,TGTGCCAGCTCACCCCTGGAGGGAACGGTAAACACTGAAGCTTTCTTT
NA,TRBV21-1,TRBJ1-3,NA,CASITWGPQGNTIYF,TGTGCCAGCATAACGTGGGGCCCCCAGGGGAACACCATATATTTT
NA,TRBV7-9,TRBJ1-5,NA,CASSLVGQPQHF,TGTGCCAGCAGCTTAGTTGGTCAGCCCCAGCATTTT
NA,TRBV29-1,TRBJ1-2,NA,CSVVIEWGANYGYTF,TGCAGCGTTGTGATCGAGTGGGGGGCTAACTATGGCTACACCTTC
TRBD1,TRBV6-6,TRBJ2-7,NA,CASSLQGASYEQYF,TGTGCCAGCAGTCTCCAGGGGGCGTCCTACGAGCAGTACTTC